Reported below is one T cell receptor (beta chain). Antigen unknown. The treatment here: some 20 received Ad26.COV2.S at low or high dose, single or two shots; 5 received placebo; per-sample allocation not given. On day 63 after the first injection, vaccine and placebo recipients gave samples. The data stem from a study of Ad26.COV2.S vaccination and SARS-CoV-2 variants. Notes on the study in general: Those who received vaccine or placebo ended up with similar non-spike TCR breadth. Spike-specific TCR breadth ran higher among vaccine recipients than placebo recipients.

Profiled with immunoSEQ multiplex PCR; TCRdb holds only in-frame clones, not every one. This sample yields over 400,000 clones, of which 80% to 95% are seen a single time; over 1.5% belongs to the top ten. The germline V gene has CDR1 SGHNT and CDR2 YENEEA. Trimming removed 5 bases from V and 2 bases from J; junction bases left unmatched: 3. This CDR3 comprises 16 residues. This specimen consisted of peripheral blood, obtained in a trial of Ad26.COV2.S vaccine versus placebo. The receptor was derived from a person aged 18-65 years who received the Ad26.COV2.S COVID-19 vaccine or a placebo. V and J are TRBV11-3 and TRBJ2-2; 12 nucleotides line up with TRBD1. The CDR3 DNA sequence: TGTGCCAGCAGCCCCGGGACAGGGGGCAACACCGGGGAGCTGTTTTTT. This codes for CASSPGTGGNTGELFF.